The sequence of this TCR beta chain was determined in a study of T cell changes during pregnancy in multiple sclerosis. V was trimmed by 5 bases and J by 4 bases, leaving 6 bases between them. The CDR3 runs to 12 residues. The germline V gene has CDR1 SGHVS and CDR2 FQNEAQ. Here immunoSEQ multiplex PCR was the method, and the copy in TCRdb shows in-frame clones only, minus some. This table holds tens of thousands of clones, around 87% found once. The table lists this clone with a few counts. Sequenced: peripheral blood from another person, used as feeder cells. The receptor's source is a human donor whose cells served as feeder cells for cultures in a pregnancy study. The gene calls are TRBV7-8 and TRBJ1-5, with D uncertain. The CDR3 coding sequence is TGTGCCAGCAGCCCAGAGAATCAGCCCCAGCATTTT. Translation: CASSPENQPQHF.